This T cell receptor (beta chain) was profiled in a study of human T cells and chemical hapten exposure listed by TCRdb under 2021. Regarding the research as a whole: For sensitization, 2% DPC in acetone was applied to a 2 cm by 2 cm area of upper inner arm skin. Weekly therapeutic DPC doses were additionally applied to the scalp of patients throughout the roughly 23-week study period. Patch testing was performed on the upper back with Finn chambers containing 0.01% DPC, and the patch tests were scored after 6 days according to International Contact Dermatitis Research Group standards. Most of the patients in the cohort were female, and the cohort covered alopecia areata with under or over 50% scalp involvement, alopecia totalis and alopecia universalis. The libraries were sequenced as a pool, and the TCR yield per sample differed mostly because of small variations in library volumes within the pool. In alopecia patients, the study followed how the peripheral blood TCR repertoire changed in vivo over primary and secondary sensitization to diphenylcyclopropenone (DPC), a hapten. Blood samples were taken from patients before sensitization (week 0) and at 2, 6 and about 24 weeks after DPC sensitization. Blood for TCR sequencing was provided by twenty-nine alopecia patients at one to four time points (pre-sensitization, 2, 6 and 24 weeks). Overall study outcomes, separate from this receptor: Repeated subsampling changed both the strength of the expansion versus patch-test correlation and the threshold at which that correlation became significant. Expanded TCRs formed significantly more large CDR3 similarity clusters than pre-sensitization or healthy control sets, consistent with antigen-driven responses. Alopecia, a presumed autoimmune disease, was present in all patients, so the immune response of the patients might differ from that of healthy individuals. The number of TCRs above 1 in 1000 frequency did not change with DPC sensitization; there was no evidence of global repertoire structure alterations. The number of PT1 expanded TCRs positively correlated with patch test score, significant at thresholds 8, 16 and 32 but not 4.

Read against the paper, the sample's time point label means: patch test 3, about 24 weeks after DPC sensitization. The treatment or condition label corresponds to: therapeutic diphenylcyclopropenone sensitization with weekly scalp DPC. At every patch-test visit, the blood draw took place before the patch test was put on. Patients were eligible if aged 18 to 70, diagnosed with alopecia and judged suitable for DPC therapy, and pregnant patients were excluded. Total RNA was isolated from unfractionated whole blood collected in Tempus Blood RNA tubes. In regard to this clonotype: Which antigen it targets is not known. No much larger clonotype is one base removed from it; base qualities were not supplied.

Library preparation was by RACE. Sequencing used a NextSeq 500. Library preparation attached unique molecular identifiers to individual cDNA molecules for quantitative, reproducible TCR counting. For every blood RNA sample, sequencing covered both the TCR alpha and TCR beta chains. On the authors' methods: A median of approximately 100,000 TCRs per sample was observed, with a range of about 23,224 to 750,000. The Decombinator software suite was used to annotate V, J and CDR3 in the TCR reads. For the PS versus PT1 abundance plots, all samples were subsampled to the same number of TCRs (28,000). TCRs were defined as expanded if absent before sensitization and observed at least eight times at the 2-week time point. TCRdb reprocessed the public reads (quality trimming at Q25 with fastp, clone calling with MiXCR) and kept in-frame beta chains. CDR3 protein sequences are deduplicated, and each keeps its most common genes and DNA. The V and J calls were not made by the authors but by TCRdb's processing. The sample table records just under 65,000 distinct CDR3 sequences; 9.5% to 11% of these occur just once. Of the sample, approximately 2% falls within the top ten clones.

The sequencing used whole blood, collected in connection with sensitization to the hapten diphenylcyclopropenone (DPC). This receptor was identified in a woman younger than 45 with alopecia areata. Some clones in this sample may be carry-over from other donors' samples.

The nucleotide sequence reads as follows: TGTGCCAGCACAGTACAAGAGACCCAGTACTTC. Protein translation: CASTVQETQYF. Rearrangement joined TRBV2 to TRBJ2-5, with the D gene uncertain. The germline V gene sets CDR1 to SNHLY and CDR2 to FYNNEI. CDR3 length: 11 amino acids, cysteine to phenylalanine. Here the CDR3 DNA is all that survives: 33 bases in frame from base 1. The V and J ends are trimmed by 7 bases and 2 bases, leaving 5 bases between them.